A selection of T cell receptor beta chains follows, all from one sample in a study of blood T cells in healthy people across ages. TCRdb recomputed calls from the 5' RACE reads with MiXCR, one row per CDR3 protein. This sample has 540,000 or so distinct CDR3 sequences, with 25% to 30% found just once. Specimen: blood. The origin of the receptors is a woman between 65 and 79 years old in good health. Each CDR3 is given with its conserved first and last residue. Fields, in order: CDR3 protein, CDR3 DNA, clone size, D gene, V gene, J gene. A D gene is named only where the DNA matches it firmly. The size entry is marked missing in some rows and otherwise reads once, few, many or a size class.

CASSLTGDAEAFF	TGTGCCAGCTCACTGACAGGGGACGCTGAAGCTTTCTTT	-	TRBD1	TRBV18	TRBJ1-1
CASRTDSSSYEQYF	TGCGCCAGCAGGACCGACAGTAGCTCCTACGAGCAGTACTTC	few	-	TRBV5-1	TRBJ2-7
CASSLSWGAQQSTEAFF	TGTGCCAGCAGCTTATCGTGGGGGGCCCAGCAAAGCACTGAAGCTTTCTTT	few	-	TRBV7-9	TRBJ1-1
CASNPQGAPAEAFF	TGTGCCAGCAACCCCCAGGGGGCGCCGGCTGAAGCTTTCTTT	few	TRBD1	TRBV7-2	TRBJ1-1
CASSYSSGRGGEKLFF	TGTGCCAGCAGTTACTCGAGCGGCAGGGGAGGTGAAAAACTGTTTTTT	-	-	TRBV6-5	TRBJ1-4
CASRQANTGELFF	TGCGCCAGCAGACAGGCGAACACCGGGGAGCTGTTTTTT	-	-	TRBV5-1	TRBJ2-2
CASSLTKLDTQYF	TGTGCCAGCAGCCTCACCAAGCTGGATACGCAGTATTTT	-	-	TRBV7-2	TRBJ2-3
CAIRGSSGELFF	TGTGCCATCAGGGGGAGCTCTGGGGAGCTGTTTTTT	few	-	TRBV10-3	TRBJ2-2
CASSQASEQYF	TGTGCCAGCAGCCAAGCTAGCGAGCAGTACTTC	few	-	TRBV3-1	TRBJ2-7
CASSQVDLGISYNEQFF	TGCGCCAGCAGCCAAGTAGATCTCGGAATATCCTACAATGAGCAGTTCTTC	few	-	TRBV4-1	TRBJ2-1
CASSSGRRQIGAFF	TGTGCCAGCAGTTCAGGACGGAGACAGATAGGAGCTTTCTTT	-	-	TRBV12-3/TRBV12-4	TRBJ1-1
CASSPQQYNEQFF	TGTGCCAGCAGCCCCCAACAGTACAATGAGCAGTTCTTC	many	-	TRBV3-1	TRBJ2-1
CASRGGINSPLHF	TGTGCCAGCAGAGGCGGGATTAATTCACCCCTCCACTTT	-	-	TRBV6-5	TRBJ1-6
CASSQDSNQPQHF	TGCGCCAGCAGCCAAGATTCGAATCAGCCCCAGCATTTT	many	-	TRBV4-3	TRBJ1-5
CSAARQEYGYTF	TGCAGTGCTGCTCGACAGGAATATGGCTACACCTTC	-	-	TRBV20-1	TRBJ1-2
CASSLARASDTQYF	TGTGCCAGCAGCTTAGCGCGGGCCTCGGATACGCAGTATTTT	few	-	TRBV7-2	TRBJ2-3
CTAGGLNTGELFF	TGCACCGCAGGGGGTTTGAACACCGGGGAGCTGTTTTTT	few	TRBD1	TRBV29-1	TRBJ2-2
CSARDPIDGYTF	TGCAGTGCTAGAGATCCGATAGATGGCTACACCTTC	-	-	TRBV20-1	TRBJ1-2
CASSYSGSRSGELFF	TGTGCCAGCAGTTACAGCGGATCCCGGTCGGGGGAGCTGTTTTTT	few	-	TRBV6-6	TRBJ2-2
CASSQDLAGVVDTQYF	TGCGCCAGCAGCCAAGACCTAGCGGGAGTTGTAGATACGCAGTATTTT	few	TRBD2	TRBV4-1	TRBJ2-3
CASSLAPGQRYF	TGTGCCAGCAGTTTGGCTCCGGGACAGCGCTACTTC	-	TRBD1	TRBV12-3/TRBV12-4	TRBJ2-7
CASSPEGGTQYF	TGTGCCAGCAGTCCGGAGGGTGGGACCCAGTACTTC	-	-	TRBV11-2	TRBJ2-5
CASRPRSSLDPNTGELFF	TGTGCCAGCAGGCCCCGATCTTCTCTGGACCCGAACACCGGGGAGCTGTTTTTT	-	-	TRBV12-3/TRBV12-4	TRBJ2-2
CASSPDRGRFGYTF	TGTGCCAGCAGTCCGGACAGGGGCCGGTTTGGCTACACCTTC	-	TRBD1	TRBV6-5	TRBJ1-2
CASSLEGILNEQYF	TGCGCCAGCAGCTTGGAAGGCATACTTAACGAGCAGTACTTC	few	-	TRBV5-1	TRBJ2-7
CASSYSGQRYYAF	TGTGCCAGCAGTTACTCGGGACAGCGTTACTACGCCTTC	few	TRBD1	TRBV6-2/TRBV6-3	TRBJ1-2
CATSVHYRVNSGNTIYF	TGTGCCACCAGTGTCCACTACAGGGTGAACTCTGGAAACACCATATATTTT	-	-	TRBV24-1	TRBJ1-3
CASSNRDYNEKLFF	TGTGCCAGCAGCAACAGGGATTATAATGAAAAACTGTTTTTT	few	-	TRBV5-5	TRBJ1-4
CANSEGVAYGGTQYF	TGTGCCAACAGTGAGGGGGTGGCATATGGAGGGACCCAGTACTTC	-	-	TRBV2	TRBJ2-5
CASSQSGGGTGELFF	TGTGCCAGCAGCCAATCGGGGGGCGGCACCGGGGAGCTGTTTTTT	-	-	TRBV3-1	TRBJ2-2
CASRRGERGNYEQYF	TGTGCCAGCAGGAGGGGAGAGCGGGGGAACTACGAGCAGTACTTC	-	TRBD2	TRBV27	TRBJ2-7
CATSDSLSSSSYNEQFF	TGTGCCACCAGTGATTCCCTGAGTTCTAGCTCCTACAATGAGCAGTTCTTC	-	-	TRBV24-1	TRBJ2-1